The 29 T cell receptor beta chains reported below all come from one sample, sequenced in a study of glioma-infiltrating T cells after dendritic cell vaccination. Noted time point: after dendritic cell vaccination, including at tumor progression/relapse. Repertoires were generated with immunoSEQ multiplex PCR, while TCRdb's copy carries only in-frame clones and drops some. The table has 90,000 to 95,000 clones, approximately 80% seen once; the top ten hold less than 2.5%. The sample in question was blood, obtained after dendritic cell vaccination. Receptors originate from a human donor with glioblastoma.

The V call is TRBV29-1, the J call TRBJ2-1, with a tentative D call TRBD2 (6 bases). The germline gives CDR1 SQVTM, CDR2 ANQGSEA. Trimming took off 6 bases at V and 0 bases at J, with 21 bases between the two ends. The CDR3 consists of 17 residues. DNA for the CDR3: TGCAGCGTGGAGGTAGCGGCAAGATTTTTCTCCTACAATGAGCAGTTCTTC. Protein: CSVEVAARFFSYNEQFF.

This sequence joins TRBV15 and TRBJ2-5; possibly TRBD2 for D (6 bases). The germline V and J ends were trimmed by 8 bases and 3 bases, with 10 bases remaining between them. CDR1 is LNHNV and CDR2 is YYDKDF in the germline V gene (reference sequence). This CDR3 has 12 amino acids. CDR3 region: CATGRTKETQYF. In DNA form, the CDR3 reads TGTGCCACCGGAAGGACTAAAGAGACCCAGTACTTC.

The J gene is TRBJ2-2, the V gene TRBV10-3; the match to TRBD1 covers 9 bases. Germline-derived CDR1 and CDR2 are ENHRY and SYGVKD. CDR3 length equals 15 residues. J lost 0 bases, V lost 7 bases, and 3 bases had no gene match. In DNA, the CDR3 is TGTGCCATCAATCGGGACAGGGCGAACACCGGGGAGCTGTTTTTT. Protein product: CAINRDRANTGELFF.

The genes are TRBV7-2 and TRBJ2-5, with 10 bases aligning to TRBD2. V shed 5 bases, J shed 4 bases, and the junction held 7 bases outside the gene matches. Germline V gene sequence: CDR1 SGHTA, CDR2 FQGNSA. The CDR3 covers 15 residues. The CDR3 DNA sequence: TGTGCCAGCAGCCTCCAAGTAGCGGGGGGAGAGACCCAGTACTTC. Translated, it gives CASSLQVAGGETQYF.

The chain has TRBV27 and TRBJ2-2; D might be TRBD1 (5 bases). The CDR3 consists of 17 residues. Per germline, CDR1 MNHEY and CDR2 SMNVEV (reference sequence). Trimming left V 3 bases short and J 0 bases short, with 14 bases between. The CDR3 region has the DNA TGTGCCAGCAGTTTCTCACAGGCGCTATCGAACACCGGGGAGCTGTTTTTT. Translation gives CASSFSQALSNTGELFF.

CDR3 sequence (DNA): TGTGCCAGTAGTATCTCACGAGTCAACTATAATTCACCCCTCCACTTT. It specifies CASSISRVNYNSPLHF. The rearrangement links TRBV19 to TRBJ1-6; D call uncertain. Per the germline V gene, CDR1 is LNHDA and CDR2 is SQIVND (reference sequence). The germline V and J ends were trimmed by 3 bases and 3 bases, with 12 bases remaining between them. The CDR3 totals 16 residues.

In its sample, this clone was seen a few times. The chain combines TRBV27 with TRBJ1-1, with 7 bases identical to TRBD1. From germline, CDR1 is MNHEY and CDR2 SMNVEV (reference sequence). CDR3 length: 14 residues. With 2 bases clipped from V and 3 bases from J, the junction kept 3 bases outside the gene matches. The CDR3 here is CASSLRDRYTEAFF. CDR3 coding DNA: TGTGCCAGCAGTTTAAGGGACAGATACACTGAAGCTTTCTTT.

This clone was counted only a few times. This chain joins TRBV2 and TRBJ2-7, with 7 bases matching TRBD1. This CDR3 spans 14 amino acids. V lost 6 bases, J lost 4 bases, and 9 bases stayed unmatched. The germline V gene encodes CDR1 SNHLY and CDR2 FYNNEI. The CDR3 loop is CASSAQGNEYEQYF. In DNA form, the CDR3 reads TGTGCCAGCAGCGCACAGGGGAATGAGTACGAGCAGTACTTC.

This clone was seen only a few times. CDR3 protein: CASSVASDSSYEKLFF. The CDR3, as DNA: TGTGCCAGCAGCGTAGCTTCCGACTCTTCTTATGAAAAACTGTTTTTT. This chain joins TRBV9 and TRBJ1-4; D is unresolved. The CDR3 has 16 residues. From germline, CDR1 is SGDLS and CDR2 YYNGEE. Trimming pared 0 bases from V and 6 bases from J, leaving 15 bases between.

The chain employs TRBV19 and TRBJ1-2; D ambiguous. The V end lost 3 bases, the J end lost 8 bases, and 13 bases lay between the germline ends. The CDR3 covers 13 residues. From germline, CDR1 is LNHDA and CDR2 SQIVND (reference sequence). The CDR3 here is CASSIQVLSGYTF. The CDR3 nucleotides are TGTGCCAGTAGTATTCAGGTTTTAAGCGGCTACACCTTC.

The rearrangement links TRBV28 to TRBJ1-5, with D possibly TRBD1 on 5 matching bases. This CDR3 is built from 18 residues. Germline CDR1 and CDR2: MDHEN and SYDVKM. Trimming took off 2 bases at V and 1 base at J, with 18 bases between the two ends. The CDR3 loop reads CASSLAQGRRGSNQPQHF. CDR3 bases: TGTGCCAGCAGTTTAGCCCAGGGACGGCGGGGGAGCAATCAGCCCCAGCATTTT.

CDR3 bases: TGTGCCAGCAGTCTTCGTCAGGGCGCTAACTATGGCTACACCTTC. Protein product: CASSLRQGANYGYTF. V and J are TRBV28 and TRBJ1-2, with a possible D match to TRBD1 (5 bases). Looked up from germline, CDR1 is MDHEN and CDR2 is SYDVKM. The CDR3 totals 15 residues. The V end was cut by 5 bases, the J end by 0 bases, with 13 bases between.

The genes are TRBV5-1 and TRBJ1-6; D is uncertain. Germline CDR1 SGHRS, CDR2 YFSETQ. This CDR3 is built from 17 residues. The V end was cut by 0 bases, the J end by 7 bases, with 17 bases between. Written as DNA, the CDR3 is TGCGCCAGCAGCTTGGCCAGTAGTGGGCTGGGCAATTCACCCCTCCACTTT. It yields the protein CASSLASSGLGNSPLHF.

The chain couples TRBV11-2 to TRBJ1-1, with D uncertain. This CDR3 has 13 amino acids. Per the germline V gene, CDR1 is SGHAT and CDR2 is FQNNGV. Trimming stripped 2 bases from V and 7 bases from J, with 11 bases between. The CDR3 DNA reads TGTGCCAGCAGCTTAACAACCAGACTTGAAGCTTTCTTT. It is translated as CASSLTTRLEAFF.

This clone was seen just once. This sequence joins TRBV27 and TRBJ2-2; the match to TRBD1 covers 7 bases. The V segment lost 7 bases and the J segment 5 bases; nucleotides outside the gene matches: 1. Germline V lookup: CDR1 MNHEY, CDR2 SMNVEV (reference sequence). The CDR3 extends over 12 amino acids. DNA for the CDR3: TGTGCCAGCAACAGGGGAACCGGGGAGCTGTTTTTT. It yields the protein CASNRGTGELFF.

Here the CDR3 DNA reads TGTGCCAGCAGTGGCCCATCTGCGGAGCGGCCCCAGCATTTT. It is translated as CASSGPSAERPQHF. The chain joins TRBV28 to TRBJ1-5, with D unresolved. Trimming stripped 5 bases from V and 9 bases from J, with 17 bases between. Per germline, CDR1 MDHEN and CDR2 SYDVKM. CDR3 size: 14 residues.

The V gene is TRBV5-1, the J gene TRBJ2-1; 7 positions match TRBD1. CDR1 and CDR2 (germline): SGHRS, YFSETQ. The ends lost 5 bases at V and 6 bases at J; junction bases unmatched: 5. The CDR3 covers 13 residues. In DNA form, the CDR3 reads TGCGCCAGCAGTTACGGACAGGCCAATGAGCAGTTCTTC. Translation gives CASSYGQANEQFF.

This clone was recorded a few times. The chain links TRBV27 to TRBJ2-3, with a weak D call TRBD2 (5 bases). V lost 3 bases and J 1 base, leaving 11 bases between the germline ends. In germline, CDR1 is MNHEY, CDR2 SMNVEV (reference sequence). This CDR3 is built from 15 residues. The CDR3 DNA follows: TGTGCCAGCAGTTTCGTGAGCGGACGCACAGATACGCAGTATTTT. Protein product: CASSFVSGRTDTQYF.

The chain joins TRBV5-1 to TRBJ2-4; the D gene is possibly TRBD2 (6 bases). The CDR3 runs 15 residues. V was pared by 4 bases and J by 7 bases, with 18 bases between. Germline CDR1 is SGHRS and CDR2 is YFSETQ. The CDR3 sequence is CASSPGGVAVNIQYF. CDR3 coding DNA: TGCGCCAGCAGCCCCGGGGGAGTTGCCGTGAACATTCAGTACTTC.

The chain couples TRBV5-6 to TRBJ1-1, with D possibly TRBD1 on 5 matching bases. This CDR3 region has 15 residues. The V end lost 3 bases, the J end lost 4 bases, and 16 bases lay between the germline ends. The germline V gene has CDR1 SGHDT and CDR2 YYEEEE. CDR3 in amino acids: CASSSTQGGATEAFF. Written as DNA, the CDR3 is TGTGCCAGCAGCTCCACCCAGGGAGGGGCCACTGAAGCTTTCTTT.

The chain links TRBV19 to TRBJ2-1; weak D call: TRBD2 (5 bases). V lost 4 bases and J lost 7, with 20 bases in between. Germline-derived CDR1 and CDR2 are LNHDA and SQIVND (reference sequence). The CDR3 extends over 16 amino acids. CDR3 amino acids: CASSTPGLKPGNEQFF. CDR3 sequence (DNA): TGTGCCAGTAGTACACCGGGATTAAAGCCGGGGAATGAGCAGTTCTTC.

The rearrangement uses TRBV5-1 and TRBJ2-1; 13 nucleotides line up with TRBD2. Germline CDR1 and CDR2: SGHRS and YFSETQ. CDR3 length equals 16 residues. The V and J ends lost 7 bases and 3 bases, in that order; junction bases with no gene match: 7. CDR3: CASRRLAGGLYNEQFF. In DNA form, the CDR3 reads TGCGCCAGCCGAAGACTAGCGGGGGGTCTCTACAATGAGCAGTTCTTC.

The V and J genes are TRBV18 and TRBJ2-5; weak D call: TRBD2 (5 bases). The V gene's germline CDR1 is KGHSH and CDR2 LQKENI. The length of the CDR3 is 14 residues. V lost 0 bases to trimming and J lost 5 bases, with 10 bases between them. This CDR3 reads CASSPPGRGETQYF. The DNA for the CDR3 is TGTGCCAGCTCACCACCAGGGAGAGGGGAGACCCAGTACTTC.

As DNA, the CDR3 is TGTGCCAGCAGCCCAGGGGGGTGGACTTCCTACGAGCAGTACGTC. It encodes CASSPGGWTSYEQYV. The rearrangement links TRBV7-9 to TRBJ2-7; TRBD1 is a possible D gene (7 bases). V was pared by 5 bases and J by 1 base, with 15 bases between. Germline V gene sequence: CDR1 SEHNR, CDR2 FQNEAQ (reference sequence). The CDR3 is 15 amino acids.

The V gene is TRBV5-1, the J gene TRBJ2-5; perhaps TRBD2 as D (5 bases). Germline V gene data show CDR1 as SGHRS and CDR2 as YFSETQ. CDR3 length: 13 residues. V was pared by 3 bases and J by 5 bases, with 11 bases between. The chain's CDR3 is CASSSGGIETQYF. In DNA form, the CDR3 reads TGCGCCAGCAGCTCAGGAGGCATCGAGACCCAGTACTTC.

This chain links TRBV4-1 with TRBJ2-1, with 7 nucleotides matching TRBD2. Per the germline V gene, CDR1 is MGHRA and CDR2 is YSYEKL. The CDR3 has 16 residues. Unmatched junction bases numbered 9, after V lost 3 bases and J lost 4 bases. The CDR3 loop is CASSHGGLVIYNEQFF. The CDR3 DNA sequence: TGCGCCAGCAGCCACGGCGGACTAGTCATATACAATGAGCAGTTCTTC.

This clone was detected only once. The chain links TRBV5-1 to TRBJ1-2; no firm D call. CDR3 size: 15 residues. CDR1 and CDR2 (germline): SGHRS, YFSETQ. Between the trimmed V and J ends, which lost 4 bases and 3 bases, there was a span of 16 bases. This chain's CDR3 is CASSLAPTKDYGYTF. The CDR3 DNA reads as TGCGCCAGCAGCCTAGCACCTACTAAGGACTATGGCTACACCTTC.

The chain recombines TRBV4-1 with TRBJ1-4; D unclear. V lost 0 bases, J lost 15 bases, and 17 bases lay in between. Germline V gene lookup returns CDR1 MGHRA and CDR2 YSYEKL. The CDR3 is 14 residues long. CDR3 in amino acids: CASSQDPIGRRMFF. The CDR3 DNA reads as TGCGCCAGCAGCCAAGATCCGATTGGTAGGAGGATGTTTTTT.

The chain joins TRBV15 to TRBJ1-2; the D is unclear. The CDR3 has 13 amino acids. Trimming took off 5 bases at V and 0 bases at J, with 7 bases between the two ends. Germline V gives CDR1 LNHNV, CDR2 YYDKDF (reference sequence). CDR3 in amino acids: CATSSPTNYGYTF. The DNA for the CDR3 is TGTGCCACCAGCTCCCCTACTAACTATGGCTACACCTTC.